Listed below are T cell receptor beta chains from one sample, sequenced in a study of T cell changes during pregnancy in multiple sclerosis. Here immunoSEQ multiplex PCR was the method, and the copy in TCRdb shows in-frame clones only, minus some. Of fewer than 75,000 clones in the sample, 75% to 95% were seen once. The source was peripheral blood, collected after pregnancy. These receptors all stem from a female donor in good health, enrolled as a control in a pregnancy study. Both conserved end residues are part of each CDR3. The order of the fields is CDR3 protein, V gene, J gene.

CASSREGTYNEQFF	TRBV6-1	TRBJ2-1
CASSGGGGRANQPQHF	TRBV6-1	TRBJ1-5
CASSQDRGDYSYNEQFF	TRBV4-2	TRBJ2-1
CASSTGTSGSYNEQFF	TRBV5-4	TRBJ2-1
CSVPVNTEAFF	TRBV29-1	TRBJ1-1
CASSPTGALGEQFF	TRBV27	TRBJ2-1
CASSPSQGINEKLFF	TRBV4-3	TRBJ1-4
CASSLGQLDTEAFF	TRBV7-2	TRBJ1-1
CASSALSGGATDTQYF	TRBV6-4	TRBJ2-3
CASSELGASGSGTDTQYF	TRBV25-1	TRBJ2-3
CATSTGQGSNQPQHF	TRBV15	TRBJ1-5
CASSLAVTDTQYF	TRBV7-2	TRBJ2-3
CASSLGAYEQYF	TRBV28	-
CASSNRDRVLVDEQFF	TRBV7-2	TRBJ2-1
CASSRDFPYEQYF	TRBV27	TRBJ2-7
CASSQREWNSPLHF	TRBV23-1	TRBJ1-6
CASSPSRGSYNEQFF	TRBV11-3	TRBJ2-1
CASSVEGQGPEQYF	TRBV9	TRBJ2-7
CASSLSKGADTEAFF	TRBV27	TRBJ1-1
CASSLLTQNYGYTF	TRBV5-5	TRBJ1-2
CASTPGLAGSTDTQYF	TRBV2	TRBJ2-3
CASTSVGPGANVLTF	TRBV9	TRBJ2-6
CATRAQNFQPQHF	TRBV19	TRBJ1-5
CASSFRGNQPQHF	TRBV27	TRBJ1-5
CASSLTEYSNQPQHF	TRBV5-8	TRBJ1-5
CASSLEQGRTEAFF	TRBV5-1	TRBJ1-1
CASSLDRVETGELFF	TRBV6-5	TRBJ2-2
CASSLFEGGTGELFF	TRBV5-1	TRBJ2-2
CASIGLAGGGETQYF	TRBV5-5	TRBJ2-5
CASSQTGEQPQHF	TRBV11-2	TRBJ1-5
CASSVGGASSYNEQFF	TRBV9	TRBJ2-1
CASGPGGVSGANVLTF	TRBV12-5	TRBJ2-6
CASSVEGGGDQPQHF	TRBV9	TRBJ1-5